The 10 T cell receptor beta chains given below trace back to one sample, sequenced in a study of early T cells in non-severe SARS-CoV-2 infection. MiXCR was run by TCRdb on the 5' RACE reads, yielding one entry per CDR3 protein. The sample lists 50,000 to 60,000 distinct CDR3 sequences, around 7% occurring once. Here the sequenced sample was whole blood, taken at baseline. The receptors shown here come from an adult who was a healthcare worker with PCR-confirmed SARS-CoV-2 infection or an uninfected control (not recorded which).

This clonotype was detected ten times or more. The chain's CDR3 is CASSPYPYYEQYF. The CDR3 coding sequence is TGTGCCAGCTCACCGTATCCCTATTACGAGCAGTACTTC. The chain uses TRBV18 and TRBJ2-7; the D is unclear. Trimming removed 3 bases at V and 4 bases at J, with 10 bases between. Germline V gives CDR1 KGHSH, CDR2 LQKENI. This CDR3 region has 13 residues.

This clonotype was counted many times. This chain connects TRBV7-9 to TRBJ1-1; D perhaps matches TRBD1 (5 bases). The CDR3 contains 13 residues. In germline, CDR1 is SEHNR, CDR2 FQNEAQ (reference sequence). Trimming took off 6 bases at V and 10 bases at J, with 18 bases between the two ends. The CDR3 region has the DNA TGTGCCAGCAGTTTCGGTGAGGGGTCTAGAGCTTTCTTT. Translating gives CASSFGEGSRAFF.

This clonotype was detected ten times or more. The chain combines TRBV6-5 with TRBJ2-6; 9 nucleotides align to TRBD2. V shed 5 bases, J shed 2 bases, and the junction held 1 base outside the gene matches. This CDR3 spans 15 amino acids. Germline-derived CDR1 and CDR2 are MNHEY and SVGAGI. The CDR3 DNA follows: TGTGCCAGCAGTAGGACTAGCGCTGGGGCCAACGTCCTGACTTTC. Protein product: CASSRTSAGANVLTF.

The sample holds many counts of this clonotype. The chain is built from TRBV28 and TRBJ2-4; TRBD2 matches at 7 bases. CDR3 length: 16 residues. V dropped 2 bases and J dropped 1; count of bases not matched to a gene: 5. CDR1 MDHEN and CDR2 SYDVKM come from the germline V gene. CDR3 loop: CASSLAGGSAKNIQYF. The DNA of the CDR3 is TGTGCCAGCAGTTTAGCCGGGGGGTCCGCCAAAAACATTCAGTACTTC.

This clonotype was counted a few times. The chain uses TRBV18 and TRBJ1-4, with a tentative D call TRBD1 (6 bases). The germline V and J ends were trimmed by 2 bases and 7 bases, with 11 bases remaining between them. The CDR3 is made up of 14 amino acids. The germline V gene has CDR1 KGHSH and CDR2 LQKENI. Here the CDR3 reads CASSPRTDFEKLFF. CDR3 DNA: TGTGCCAGCTCACCAAGGACAGATTTTGAAAAACTGTTTTTT. Full variable domain (missing parts from reference TRBV18 and TRBJ1-4): NAGVMQNPRHLVRRRGQEARLRCSPMKGHSHVYWYRQLPEEGLKFMVYLQKENIIDESGMPKERFSAEFPKEGPSILRIQQVVRGDSAAYFCASSPRTDFEKLFFGSGTQLSVL.

This clonotype has at least ten counts. V and J are TRBV11-3 and TRBJ1-1; weak D call: TRBD1 (5 bases). Germline CDR1 and CDR2: SGHNT and YENEEA. V gave up 4 bases and J gave up 5 bases, with 11 bases separating them. There are 13 residues in the CDR3. In DNA, the CDR3 is TGTGCCAGCAGCTCCAGACAGTCGACTGAAGCTTTCTTT. Its translation is CASSSRQSTEAFF.

As regards this clonotype: A much larger clone lies a single base off, so this may be a read error. This CDR3 reads CASSSRYYEQYF. In nucleotides, the CDR3 is TGTGCCAGCAGCTCCCGATACTACGAGCAGTACTTC. V usage is TRBV7-2 and J usage is TRBJ2-7; D is uncertain. V was cut by 4 bases and J by 3 bases, with 7 bases left in between. The CDR3 sequence is 12 residues long. CDR1 and CDR2 from the germline V gene are SGHTA and FQGNSA. Complete variable domain (other parts from reference TRBV7-2 and TRBJ2-7): GAGVSQSPSNKVTEKGKDVELRCDPISGHTALYWYRQSLGQGLEFLIYFQGNSAPDKSGLPSDRFSAERTGGSVSTLTIQRTQQEDSAVYLCASSSRYYEQYFGPGTRLTVT.

This clonotype was picked up many times. The V gene is TRBV5-1, the J gene TRBJ2-1, with D possibly being TRBD2 (5 bases). This CDR3 contains 14 residues. The germline gives CDR1 SGHRS, CDR2 YFSETQ. The V and J ends lost 2 bases and 9 bases respectively, with 15 bases between them. This CDR3 is CASSFGLADGEQFF. The CDR3, as DNA: TGCGCCAGCAGCTTCGGCCTAGCCGACGGTGAGCAGTTCTTC.

This rearrangement joins TRBV6-5 to TRBJ2-1; D perhaps matches TRBD2 (6 bases). CDR1 is MNHEY, CDR2 SVGAGI, per germline. CDR3 length: 14 amino acids. Trimming left V 0 bases short and J 11 bases short, with 14 bases between. The CDR3 spells CASSYSIQDYQQFF. The CDR3 DNA reads TGTGCCAGCAGTTACTCGATTCAGGACTACCAGCAGTTCTTC.

This clonotype was counted ten times or more. The chain recombines TRBV12-3 or TRBV12-4 with TRBJ2-1, with D maybe TRBD2 (7 bases). The CDR3 loop spans 16 amino acids. The V gene lost 7 bases and the J gene lost 2 bases, with 18 bases spanning the gap. CDR3 region: CASIRRGGLTYNEQFF. CDR3 coding DNA: TGTGCCAGCATCCGGAGGGGGGGCTTGACCTACAATGAGCAGTTCTTC.